This entry concerns a single T cell receptor (beta chain). Its target is not known. This specimen comes from a study of T cells expressing NK-cell markers. This CDR3 comprises 15 residues. Germline V gives CDR1 LGHNA, CDR2 YNFKEQ. General study points: The CD3+CD56-NKG2C+ fraction of several donors was also led by these clonotypes. Dominant NKG2C+ clonotypes made up about 1.0-7.0% of CD8+ T cells in 5 or 6 donors.

The authors made TCR beta cDNA libraries by 5'RACE template switching. This switching added a universal primer site and UMIs. TCRdb reanalyzed the 5' RACE reads and collapses them to one entry per CDR3 protein, without DNA. Its listing shows roughly 110,000 distinct CDR3 sequences. V gene TRBV4-2 combines with J gene TRBJ1-2. The TCR sequence derives from a woman aged 18-70 years in good health. The specimen was blood T cells: a sorted CD56 or NKG2C T cell subset, CD4+ or CD8+ T cells, or bulk PBMC T cells (not recorded which). CDR3 amino acids: CASSQEREGLDGYTF.